These 17 T cell receptor beta chains originate from one sample sequenced in a study of blood T cell repertoires in COVID-19. TCRdb's copy holds only in-frame clones and misses some; the assay was immunoSEQ multiplex PCR. The sample consists of about 160,000 clones, about 80% of them appearing once. The sequenced sample consisted of PBMCs or T cells enriched from blood (not recorded which). Receptor source: an older woman who had recovered from COVID-19.

The chain couples TRBV2 to TRBJ2-4, with D hard to call. Germline CDR1 and CDR2: SNHLY and FYNNEI. This CDR3 has 14 residues. Trimming took 5 bases from V and 0 from J, leaving 8 bases between them. CDR3 loop: CASSRRGAKNIQYF. The CDR3 DNA reads TGTGCCAGCAGTAGACGCGGAGCCAAAAACATTCAGTACTTC.

The chain has TRBV30 and TRBJ2-5; D is uncertain. Trimming removed 1 base at V and 3 bases at J, with 12 bases between. Germline CDR1 reads GTSNPN; CDR2 reads SVGIG (reference sequence). The CDR3 spans 14 residues. The CDR3 DNA reads TGTGCCTGGAGTGAAGAGGAAGTTGAAGAGACCCAGTACTTC. Translation gives CAWSEEEVEETQYF.

The chain joins TRBV25-1 to TRBJ1-2; no firm D call. Trimming removed 3 bases from V and 5 bases from J, with 16 bases in between. The CDR3 sequence is 15 residues long. The germline gives CDR1 MGHDK, CDR2 SYGVNS. The CDR3 nucleotides read TGTGCCAGCAGTGACCTTTCCAGGCCAGCTTATGGCTACACCTTC. Protein product: CASSDLSRPAYGYTF.

J is TRBJ2-1 and V is TRBV30; 8 nucleotides match TRBD2. Germline loops: CDR1 GTSNPN, CDR2 SVGIG (reference sequence). This CDR3 region has 16 residues. Unmatched junction bases numbered 16, after V lost 5 bases and J lost 7 bases. The CDR3 DNA reads as TGTGCCTGGCAACCTCCCCGGGGGGGCCTAGGGAATGAGCAGTTCTTC. It is translated as CAWQPPRGGLGNEQFF.

The chain links TRBV28 to TRBJ2-7; 10 positions agree with TRBD1. CDR1 MDHEN and CDR2 SYDVKM come from the germline V gene. J was trimmed by 4 bases and V by 4 bases; bases with no gene match: 19. CDR3 length: 19 residues. The CDR3 protein is CASSSFSGTGVDPHYEQYF. The CDR3 bases are TGTGCCAGCAGTTCGTTTAGTGGGACAGGGGTTGATCCCCATTACGAGCAGTACTTC.

Concerning this clone itself: Other DNA sequences of this sample code for an identical CDR3. The chain carries TRBV19 and TRBJ2-3; 7 nucleotides align to TRBD1. Germline assignment: CDR1 LNHDA and CDR2 SQIVND (reference sequence). The CDR3 is made up of 14 amino acids. With V trimmed by 7 bases and J by 1 base, 5 bases remained unmatched. The CDR3 DNA sequence: TGTGCCAGTACCACAGGGGAAGGCACAGATACGCAGTATTTT. Protein sequence: CASTTGEGTDTQYF.

The CDR3 DNA sequence: TGTGCCAGCAGACAACTAGCGGGGAAGGATTATACGCAGTATTTT. It specifies CASRQLAGKDYTQYF. V gene TRBV7-3 combines with J gene TRBJ2-3, with 10 bases that match TRBD2. CDR1 and CDR2 (germline): SGHTA, FQGTGA. The CDR3 is made up of 15 amino acids. V shed 6 bases and J 7 bases; nucleotides not matched to a gene: 10. Full variable domain (missing parts from reference TRBV7-3 and TRBJ2-3): GAGVSQTPSNKVTEKGKYVELRCDPISGHTALYWYRQSLGQGPEFLIYFQGTGAADDSGLPNDRFFAVRPEGSVSTLKIQRTERGDSAVYLCASRQLAGKDYTQYFGPGTRLTVL.

The genes are TRBV19 and TRBJ1-2, with 7 bases matching TRBD1. Looked up from germline, CDR1 is LNHDA and CDR2 is SQIVND (reference sequence). The V and J ends lost 7 bases and 3 bases, in that order; junction bases with no gene match: 8. The CDR3 contains 14 residues. CDR3 nucleotide sequence: TGTGCCAGTAACCCGGGACAGAGATACTATGGCTACACCTTC. It yields the protein CASNPGQRYYGYTF.

This clone has more than one count but fewer than ten. The chain employs TRBV5-6 and TRBJ2-2; D perhaps matches TRBD1 (7 bases). The CDR3 has 15 amino acids. CDR1 and CDR2 from the germline V gene are SGHDT and YYEEEE. The germline V and J ends were trimmed by 5 bases and 5 bases, with 16 bases remaining between them. This CDR3 reads CASSSGQVRTGELFF. CDR3 DNA: TGTGCCAGCAGTAGCGGACAGGTACGAACCGGGGAGCTGTTTTTT.

The chain joins TRBV6-6 to TRBJ1-1, with 9 bases aligning to TRBD1. Trimming at V came to 2 bases and at J to 6 bases, leaving 10 bases not matched to a gene. CDR1 is MNHNY, CDR2 SVGAGI, per germline (reference sequence). This CDR3 spans 16 amino acids. Here the CDR3 DNA reads TGTGCCAGCAGTTACCCCACAGGGGGCTGGAAGGCTGAAGCTTTCTTT. Translation gives CASSYPTGGWKAEAFF.

The chain is built from TRBV5-1 and TRBJ2-3, with 9 bases that match TRBD1. This CDR3 spans 15 amino acids. Germline V gene lookup returns CDR1 SGHRS and CDR2 YFSETQ. J lost 5 bases, V lost 3 bases, and 7 bases had no gene match. CDR3 bases: TGCGCCAGCAGCTGGGGGACAGGGACGGGAGATACGCAGTATTTT. It codes for CASSWGTGTGDTQYF.

The genes are TRBV5-6 and TRBJ2-7, with 10 bases aligning to TRBD1. V shed 0 bases and J 6 bases; nucleotides not matched to a gene: 0. Germline CDR1 reads SGHDT; CDR2 reads YYEEEE. The CDR3 is 13 amino acids. In DNA, the CDR3 is TGTGCCAGCAGCTTGGGGACAGGGGGCGAGCAGTACTTC. Encoded protein: CASSLGTGGEQYF. Complete variable domain (other parts from reference TRBV5-6 and TRBJ2-7): DAGVTQSPTHLIKTRGQQVTLRCSPKSGHDTVSWYQQALGQGPQFIFQYYEEEERQRGNFPDRFSGHQFPNYSSELNVNALLLGDSALYLCASSLGTGGEQYFGPGTRLTVT.

V is TRBV12-3 or TRBV12-4 and J is TRBJ1-1; no clear D. V lost 8 bases and J 3 bases, leaving 4 bases between the germline ends. This CDR3 spans 10 amino acids. CDR3 sequence (DNA): TGTGCCAGCGGAGACACTGAAGCTTTCTTT. This sequence encodes CASGDTEAFF.

This rearrangement joins TRBV19 to TRBJ1-2; a possible D gene is TRBD1 (5 bases). Germline CDR1 LNHDA, CDR2 SQIVND (reference sequence). V lost 8 bases and J 4 bases, leaving 8 bases between the germline ends. The CDR3 consists of 11 residues. The CDR3 loop reads CASQGFYGYTF. The CDR3, as DNA: TGTGCCAGTCAGGGTTTCTATGGCTACACCTTC.

The chain combines TRBV2 with TRBJ2-7, with TRBD1 identical over 10 bases. This CDR3 region has 15 residues. J lost 6 bases, V lost 5 bases, and 10 bases had no gene match. Germline CDR1 SNHLY, CDR2 FYNNEI. Written as DNA, the CDR3 is TGTGCCAGCAGTAGTTGGACAGGGGGTTTTGTCGAGCAGTACTTC. It encodes CASSSWTGGFVEQYF.

This clone occurred a few times. V usage is TRBV5-4 and J usage is TRBJ1-3, with no clear D. CDR1 is SGHNT, CDR2 YYREEE, per germline (reference sequence). V dropped 5 bases and J dropped 0 bases, with 12 bases sitting between them. The CDR3 totals 15 residues. This chain's CDR3 is CASRKDGSSGNTIYF. CDR3 coding DNA: TGTGCCAGCAGAAAGGACGGGAGCTCTGGAAACACCATATATTTT.

V gene TRBV14 combines with J gene TRBJ2-4; TRBD2 is a possible D gene (7 bases). The V gene's germline CDR1 is SGHDN and CDR2 FVKESK. The CDR3 length is 14 residues. V was cut by 4 bases and J by 7 bases, with 14 bases left in between. Here the CDR3 reads CASSPRGAENIQYF. The CDR3, as DNA: TGTGCCAGCAGCCCACGGGGGGCGGAGAACATTCAGTACTTC.